This paragraph reports one T cell receptor (beta chain). These data are taken from a study of shared clonotypes between healthy human individuals. Here immunoSEQ multiplex PCR was the method, and the copy in TCRdb shows in-frame clones only, minus some. Here the sample spans around 350,000 clones, around 70% being singletons. V lost 7 bases, J lost 3 bases, and 4 bases stayed unmatched. The germline V gene encodes CDR1 MNHNS and CDR2 SASEGT. The CDR3 extends over 14 amino acids. The genes are TRBV6-1 and TRBJ2-1; TRBD2 aligns across 9 bases. This receptor was obtained from a man younger than 40 in good health. The sequenced sample was memory CD4+ T cells sorted from blood. Subset: CD45RA-negative fraction. The CDR3 DNA follows: TGTGCCAGCACGGTACTAGCGGGCTACAATGAGCAGTTCTTC. It encodes CASTVLAGYNEQFF.